Shown below are 14 T cell receptor beta chains from a single sample sequenced in a study of T cell responses to AZD1222 COVID-19 vaccine. Some clones are missing from TCRdb's copy, which holds only in-frame ones; the method was immunoSEQ multiplex PCR. Of about 180,000 clones listed, 85% to 95% are singletons. Specimen: peripheral blood, collected 28 days after the second AZD1222 dose. These receptors were taken from an adult who received the AZD1222 COVID-19 vaccine.

There are a few counts of this clone. The chain is built from TRBV5-1 and TRBJ1-2; 7 positions agree with TRBD1. The ends lost 1 base at V and 6 bases at J; junction bases unmatched: 12. Looked up from germline, CDR1 is SGHRS and CDR2 is YFSETQ. The CDR3 is 16 amino acids. CDR3 residues: CASSLSGVRGGNGYTF. CDR3 sequence (DNA): TGCGCCAGCAGCTTGTCAGGAGTGAGAGGGGGCAATGGCTACACCTTC.

V is TRBV12-3 or TRBV12-4 and J is TRBJ1-2; TRBD1 is a possible D gene (5 bases). The CDR3 is made up of 13 amino acids. The V end lost 5 bases, the J end lost 6 bases, and 13 bases lay between the germline ends. The CDR3 reads CASSPDTRDGYTF. CDR3 in DNA: TGTGCCAGCAGTCCGGACACCCGGGATGGCTACACCTTC.

This clone has only one observation. The J gene is TRBJ1-2, the V gene TRBV11-2; D possibly corresponds to TRBD1 (5 bases). The CDR3 is made up of 16 amino acids. Germline V gene sequence: CDR1 SGHAT, CDR2 FQNNGV. V was clipped by 6 bases and J by 4 bases, with 21 bases between them. The CDR3, as DNA: TGTGCCAGCAGGTTCGTAGACAGCGATTCTACCTATGGCTACACCTTC. This translates into CASRFVDSDSTYGYTF.

This clone was seen only once. The chain recombines TRBV5-5 with TRBJ1-2; D remains unclear. The V and J ends lost 1 base and 0 bases respectively, with 7 bases between them. The CDR3 is made up of 14 amino acids. The germline gives CDR1 SGHKS, CDR2 YYEKEE (reference sequence). DNA of the CDR3: TGTGCCAGCAGCTTGAAGGAGACTAACTATGGCTACACCTTC. It translates to CASSLKETNYGYTF.

The chain uses TRBV2 and TRBJ1-5; D uncertain. V gave up 6 bases and J gave up 3 bases, with 9 bases separating them. Germline lookup yields CDR1 SNHLY and CDR2 FYNNEI. The CDR3 spans 13 residues. CDR3 nucleotide sequence: TGTGCCAGCAGCCGACAACTCAATCAGCCCCAGCATTTT. This translates into CASSRQLNQPQHF.

The chain has TRBV7-2 and TRBJ2-3; 9 bases are a match to TRBD2. This CDR3 contains 15 residues. Germline CDR1 SGHTA, CDR2 FQGNSA. V lost 5 bases, J lost 6 bases, and 9 bases stayed unmatched. DNA of the CDR3: TGTGCCAGCAGCCGGGGGGCGGGAGGGCTCGATACGCAGTATTTT. Translation gives CASSRGAGGLDTQYF.

In its sample, this clone was seen a few times. The CDR3 DNA is TGTGCCAGCTCACCCAGGAATGGGGATGAAAAACTGTTTTTT. Translation gives CASSPRNGDEKLFF. The rearrangement links TRBV18 to TRBJ1-4; D is unresolved. From germline, CDR1 is KGHSH and CDR2 LQKENI. Deletions cut 3 bases from V and 6 bases from J, with 11 bases between. This CDR3 comprises 14 residues.

This chain's CDR3 is CASSLAATGYSPLHF. The CDR3 DNA follows: TGTGCCAGCAGCTTAGCGGCGACAGGGTATTCACCCCTCCACTTT. The chain has TRBV11-2 and TRBJ1-6; 7 bases map to TRBD1. V dropped 1 base and J dropped 8; count of bases not matched to a gene: 5. Germline lookup yields CDR1 SGHAT and CDR2 FQNNGV. The length of the CDR3 is 15 residues.

The chain has TRBV7-6 and TRBJ1-3; D remains unclear. Trimming took off 1 base at V and 6 bases at J, with 13 bases between the two ends. The V gene's germline CDR1 is SGHVS and CDR2 FNYEAQ. The CDR3 covers 15 residues. CDR3 nucleotide sequence: TGTGCCAGCAGCTTAGTGGGGTTTCTGGAAAACACCATATATTTT. This translates into CASSLVGFLENTIYF.

This chain joins TRBV7-6 and TRBJ1-6, with 9 bases lining up with TRBD1. The CDR3 spans 16 residues. V was clipped by 5 bases and J by 9 bases; unmatched bases: 11. Germline V lookup: CDR1 SGHVS, CDR2 FNYEAQ. Here the CDR3 reads CASSALTGQGSSPLHF. DNA of the CDR3: TGTGCCAGCAGCGCGTTGACTGGACAGGGGAGTTCACCCCTCCACTTT.

The sample holds a few counts of this clone. The gene calls are TRBV28 and TRBJ1-2; D uncertain. The CDR3 contains 11 residues. Trimming cost V 11 bases and J 6 bases, with 13 bases left between them. Per germline, CDR1 MDHEN and CDR2 SYDVKM. This CDR3 reads CASSFYDGYTF. The CDR3 region has the DNA TGTGCCTCCAGTTTTTACGATGGCTACACCTTC.

V usage is TRBV28 and J usage is TRBJ2-3; D possibly uses TRBD1 or TRBD2 (6 bases each). V lost 4 bases and J lost 4, with 15 bases in between. Germline V gene lookup returns CDR1 MDHEN and CDR2 SYDVKM. CDR3 length: 15 residues. The CDR3 bases are TGTGCCAGCAGTTGGGGGCGGACGGGGGCAGATACGCAGTATTTT. It codes for CASSWGRTGADTQYF.

V gene TRBV7-2 combines with J gene TRBJ1-5; 8 positions agree with TRBD1. Germline CDR1 is SGHTA and CDR2 is FQGNSA. CDR3 size: 16 residues. Trimming at V came to 3 bases and at J to 4 bases, leaving 8 bases not matched to a gene. CDR3 DNA sequence: TGTGCCAGCAGCTTGGGACAGGTCCTAGGTAATCAGCCCCAGCATTTT. Protein product: CASSLGQVLGNQPQHF.

The chain links TRBV5-1 to TRBJ2-7, with D perhaps matching TRBD2 (6 bases). This CDR3 comprises 14 residues. V lost 4 bases, J lost 3 bases, and 14 bases lay in between. The germline V gene has CDR1 SGHRS and CDR2 YFSETQ. The CDR3 here is CASSAGTSNYEQYF. CDR3 sequence (DNA): TGCGCCAGCAGCGCCGGGACTTCTAACTACGAGCAGTACTTC.